The source of this T cell receptor beta chain is a study of cytomegalovirus exposure and HLA in healthy donors. Broader study findings: A previous analysis found most TCR beta V segments productive roughly 87% or roughly 30% of the time. The later analysis indicated that the majority of CMV-associated TCR beta chains appeared HLA-restricted.

The V gene end was trimmed by 3 bases and the J gene end by 2 bases; junction bases not matched to a gene: 10. The V gene's germline CDR1 is SEHNR and CDR2 FQNEAQ (reference sequence). The CDR3 is 18 residues long. PCR used 60 Vbeta primers and 13 Jbeta primers. Libraries were prepared by immunoSEQ multiplex PCR; TCRdb keeps only in-frame clonotypes and omits some of them. The table has 150,000 to 200,000 clones, 70% to 90% seen once. Each of the donors was a healthy bone marrow donor. Comments on this clone: Its cognate antigen is unknown.

Specimen: PBMCs. V and J are TRBV7-9 and TRBJ1-2; 12 nucleotides agree with TRBD1. This TCR was sampled from a woman between 18 and 29 years old in good health and CMV-seropositive. CDR3 bases: TGTGCCAGCAGCTTTATCCCGGGACAGGGGGCTAGGAACTATGGCTACACCTTC. It codes for CASSFIPGQGARNYGYTF.